The sequence of this T cell receptor beta chain was determined in a study of shared clonotypes between healthy human individuals. A single count supports this clone. Over several immunoSEQ plates, each subset's genomic DNA was distributed in even portions. Using immunoSEQ multiplex PCR, the repertoire was profiled, and TCRdb retains in-frame clones only, with some absent. The sample lists 740,000 or so clones, roughly 73% occurring once. Germline V gene data show CDR1 as LNHDA and CDR2 as SQIVND (reference sequence). J gave up 3 bases and V 3 bases, and 8 bases lay outside the gene matches. This CDR3 spans 16 amino acids.

This clonotype was sampled from a woman younger than 45 in good health. Specimen: memory CD4+ T cells sorted from blood. Sample subset: CD45RA-negative fraction. The chain joins TRBV19 to TRBJ1-5, with 7 nucleotides matching TRBD1. CDR3 residues: CASSIIRTGYNQPQHF. CDR3 nucleotide sequence: TGTGCCAGTAGTATCATCCGGACAGGCTACAATCAGCCCCAGCATTTT.